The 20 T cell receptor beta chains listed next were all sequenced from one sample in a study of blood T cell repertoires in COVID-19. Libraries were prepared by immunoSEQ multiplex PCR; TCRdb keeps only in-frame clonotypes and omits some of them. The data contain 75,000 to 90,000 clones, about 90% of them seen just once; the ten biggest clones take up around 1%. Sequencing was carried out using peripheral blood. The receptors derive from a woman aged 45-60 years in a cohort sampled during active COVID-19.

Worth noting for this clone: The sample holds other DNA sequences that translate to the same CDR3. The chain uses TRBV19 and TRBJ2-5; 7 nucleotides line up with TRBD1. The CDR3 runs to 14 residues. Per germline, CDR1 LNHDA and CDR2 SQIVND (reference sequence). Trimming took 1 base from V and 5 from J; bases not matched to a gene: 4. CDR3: CASSIGQGEETQYF. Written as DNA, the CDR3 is TGTGCCAGTAGTATAGGACAGGGAGAGGAGACCCAGTACTTC. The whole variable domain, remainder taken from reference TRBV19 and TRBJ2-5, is DGGITQSPKYLFRKEGQNVTLSCEQNLNHDAMYWYRQDPGQGLRLIYYSQIVNDFQKGDIAEGYSVSREKKESFPLTVTSAQKNPTAFYLCASSIGQGEETQYFGPGTRLLVL.

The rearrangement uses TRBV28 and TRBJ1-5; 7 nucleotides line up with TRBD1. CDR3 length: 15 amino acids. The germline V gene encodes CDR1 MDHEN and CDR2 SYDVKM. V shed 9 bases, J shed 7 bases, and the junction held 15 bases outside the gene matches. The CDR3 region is CASNPGGYYGQPQHF. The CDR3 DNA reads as TGTGCCAGTAACCCAGGGGGGTACTATGGGCAGCCCCAGCATTTT. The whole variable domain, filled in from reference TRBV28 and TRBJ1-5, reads DVKVTQSSRYLVKRTGEKVFLECVQDMDHENMFWYRQDPGLGLRLIYFSYDVKMKEKGDIPEGYSVSREKKERFSLILESASTNQTSMYLCASNPGGYYGQPQHFGDGTRLSIL.

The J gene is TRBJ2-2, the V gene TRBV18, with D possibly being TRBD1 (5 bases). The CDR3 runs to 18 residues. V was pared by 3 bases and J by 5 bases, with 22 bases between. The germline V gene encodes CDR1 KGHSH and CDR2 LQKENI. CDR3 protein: CASSPVVPSDTGTGELFF. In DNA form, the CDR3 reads TGTGCCAGCTCACCCGTTGTCCCCTCGGACACCGGGACCGGGGAGCTGTTTTTT.

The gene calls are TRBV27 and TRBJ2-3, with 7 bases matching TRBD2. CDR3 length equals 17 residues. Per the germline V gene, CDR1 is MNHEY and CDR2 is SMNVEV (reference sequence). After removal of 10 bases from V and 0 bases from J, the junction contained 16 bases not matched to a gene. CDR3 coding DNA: TGTGCCACTTCCCCGGGACTATATCTCCCTAGCACAGATACGCAGTATTTT. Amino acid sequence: CATSPGLYLPSTDTQYF.

The CDR3 here is CASSVQGDTQYF. The CDR3 DNA reads TGTGCCAGCAGTGTACAGGGGGATACGCAGTATTTT. V and J are TRBV2 and TRBJ2-3, with 7 bases lining up with TRBD1. CDR1 and CDR2 from the germline V gene are SNHLY and FYNNEI. The CDR3 contains 12 residues. V gave up 4 bases and J gave up 6 bases; unmatched junction bases: 1.

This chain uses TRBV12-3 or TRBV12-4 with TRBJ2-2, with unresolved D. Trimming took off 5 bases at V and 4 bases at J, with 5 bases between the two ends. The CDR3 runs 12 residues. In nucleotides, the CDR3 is TGTGCCAGCAGTCGCAGCACCGGGGAGCTGTTTTTT. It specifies CASSRSTGELFF.

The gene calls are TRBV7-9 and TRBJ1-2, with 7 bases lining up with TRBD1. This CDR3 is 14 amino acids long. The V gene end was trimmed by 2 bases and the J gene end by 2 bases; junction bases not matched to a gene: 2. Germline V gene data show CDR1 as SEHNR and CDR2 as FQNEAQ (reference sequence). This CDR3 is CASSLIQGNYGYTF. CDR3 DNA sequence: TGTGCCAGCAGCTTAATACAGGGGAACTATGGCTACACCTTC.

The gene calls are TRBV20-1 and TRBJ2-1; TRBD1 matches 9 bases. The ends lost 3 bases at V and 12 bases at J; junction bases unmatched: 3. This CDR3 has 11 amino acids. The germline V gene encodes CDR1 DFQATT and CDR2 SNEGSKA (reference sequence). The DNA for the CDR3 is TGCAGTGCTAGGGACAGGGGAAGGCAGTTCTTC. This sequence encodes CSARDRGRQFF.

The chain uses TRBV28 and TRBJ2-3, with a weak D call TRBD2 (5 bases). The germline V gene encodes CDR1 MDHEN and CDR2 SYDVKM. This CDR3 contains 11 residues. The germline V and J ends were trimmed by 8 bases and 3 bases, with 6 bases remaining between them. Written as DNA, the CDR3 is TGTGCCAGCGGGAGTACAGATACGCAGTATTTT. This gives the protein CASGSTDTQYF.

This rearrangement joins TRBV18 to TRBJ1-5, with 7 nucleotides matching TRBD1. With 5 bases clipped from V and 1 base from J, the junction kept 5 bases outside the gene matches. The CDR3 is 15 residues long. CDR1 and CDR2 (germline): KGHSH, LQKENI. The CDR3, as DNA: TGTGCCAGCTCATCCCCAGGGGGAAGCAATCAGCCCCAGCATTTT. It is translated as CASSSPGGSNQPQHF.

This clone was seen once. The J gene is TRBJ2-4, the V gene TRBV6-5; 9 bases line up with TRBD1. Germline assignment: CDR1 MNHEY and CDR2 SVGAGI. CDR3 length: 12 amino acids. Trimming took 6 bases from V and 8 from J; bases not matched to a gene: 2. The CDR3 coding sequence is TGTGCCAGCAGCCGGACAGGGGACATTCAGTACTTC. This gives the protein CASSRTGDIQYF.

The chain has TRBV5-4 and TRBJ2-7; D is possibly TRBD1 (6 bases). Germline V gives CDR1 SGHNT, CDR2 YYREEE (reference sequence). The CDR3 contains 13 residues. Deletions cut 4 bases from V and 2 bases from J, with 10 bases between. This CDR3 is CASSTQGTYEQYF. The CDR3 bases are TGTGCCAGCAGCACACAGGGAACCTACGAGCAGTACTTC.

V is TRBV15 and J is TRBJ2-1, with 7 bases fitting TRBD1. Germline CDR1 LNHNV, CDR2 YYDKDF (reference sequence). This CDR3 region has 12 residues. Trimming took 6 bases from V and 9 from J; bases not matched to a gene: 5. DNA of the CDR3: TGTGCCACCAGACACAGGGGCACTGAGCAGTTCTTC. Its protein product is CATRHRGTEQFF.

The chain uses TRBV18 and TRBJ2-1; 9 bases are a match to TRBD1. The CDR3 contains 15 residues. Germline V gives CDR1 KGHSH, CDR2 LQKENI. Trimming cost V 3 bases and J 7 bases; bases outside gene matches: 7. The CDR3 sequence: CASSPPGQGKNEQFF. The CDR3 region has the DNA TGTGCCAGCTCACCTCCGGGACAGGGAAAGAATGAGCAGTTCTTC.

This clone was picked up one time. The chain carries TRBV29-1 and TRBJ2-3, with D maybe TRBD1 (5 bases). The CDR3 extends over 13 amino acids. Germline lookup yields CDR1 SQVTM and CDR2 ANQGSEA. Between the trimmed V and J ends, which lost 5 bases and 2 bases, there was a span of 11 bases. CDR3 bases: TGCAGCGTTTGGGGCTCAAACACAGATACGCAGTATTTT. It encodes CSVWGSNTDTQYF.

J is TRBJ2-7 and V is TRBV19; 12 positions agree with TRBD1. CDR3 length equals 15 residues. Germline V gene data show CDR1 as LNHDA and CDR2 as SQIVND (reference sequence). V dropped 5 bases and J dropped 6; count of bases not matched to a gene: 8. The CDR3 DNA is TGTGCCAGTAGTCCCGCGGGACAGGGGGCAAGCGAGCAGTACTTC. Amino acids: CASSPAGQGASEQYF.

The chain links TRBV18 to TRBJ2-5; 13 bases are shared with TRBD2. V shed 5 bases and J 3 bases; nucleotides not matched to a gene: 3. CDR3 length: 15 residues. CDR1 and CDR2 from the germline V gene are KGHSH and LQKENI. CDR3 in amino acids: CASSVGTSGEETQYF. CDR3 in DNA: TGTGCCAGCTCAGTCGGGACTAGCGGGGAAGAGACCCAGTACTTC. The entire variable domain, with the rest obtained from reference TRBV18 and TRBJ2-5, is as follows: NAGVMQNPRHLVRRRGQEARLRCSPMKGHSHVYWYRQLPEEGLKFMVYLQKENIIDESGMPKERFSAEFPKEGPSILRIQQVVRGDSAAYFCASSVGTSGEETQYFGPGTRLLVL.

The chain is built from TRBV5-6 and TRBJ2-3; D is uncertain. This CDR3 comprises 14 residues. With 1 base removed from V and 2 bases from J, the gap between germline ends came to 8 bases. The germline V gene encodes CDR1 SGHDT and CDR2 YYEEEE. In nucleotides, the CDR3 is TGTGCCAGCAGCTTGAGCCTCAACACAGATACGCAGTATTTT. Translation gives CASSLSLNTDTQYF.

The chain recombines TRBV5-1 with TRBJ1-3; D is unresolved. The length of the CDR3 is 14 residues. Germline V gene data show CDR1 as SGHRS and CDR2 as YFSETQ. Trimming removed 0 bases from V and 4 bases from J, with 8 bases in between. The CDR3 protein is CASSLGNAGNTIYF. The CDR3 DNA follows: TGCGCCAGCAGCTTGGGCAATGCGGGAAACACCATATATTTT. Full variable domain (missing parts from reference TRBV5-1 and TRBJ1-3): KAGVTQTPRYLIKTRGQQVTLSCSPISGHRSVSWYQQTPGQGLQFLFEYFSETQRNKGNFPGRFSGRQFSNSRSEMNVSTLELGDSALYLCASSLGNAGNTIYFGEGSWLTVV.

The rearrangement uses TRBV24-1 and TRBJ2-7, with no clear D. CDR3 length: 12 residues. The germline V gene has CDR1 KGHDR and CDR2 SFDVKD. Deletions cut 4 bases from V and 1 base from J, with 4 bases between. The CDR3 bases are TGTGCCACCAGTGACTCGTCCTACGAGCAGTACTTC. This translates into CATSDSSYEQYF.